This TCR beta chain was identified in a study of blood T cell repertoires in COVID-19. Overall study context: COVID-19 samples from acute and convalescent phases originated in the United States, Italy and Spain. Sources were T cells, B-cell-depleted T cells, or PBMCs; the material itself was cDNA or gDNA.

There are a few counts of this clone. Original processing methods: For nucleated cells, counts were estimated from reference gene primer amplification. The assay was immunoSEQ multiplex PCR, and TCRdb's table has in-frame clones only and misses some. Clonal size and the V and J genes are those of that table, whereas D and trimming came from the DNA. The data contain 200,000 to 300,000 clones, roughly 90% of them seen just once; the ten biggest clones take up less than 8%. The sequenced sample consisted of peripheral blood. The clonotype was recovered from a man in his fifties or sixties with acute or convalescent COVID-19.

Written as DNA, the CDR3 is TGCGCCAGCAGCTTGGAGTGGTTTGCGGGAGAAGTTAGCGAGCAGTACTTC. This translates into CASSLEWFAGEVSEQYF. The chain recombines TRBV5-1 with TRBJ2-7; TRBD2 matches 7 bases. CDR1 and CDR2 from the germline V gene are SGHRS and YFSETQ. The CDR3 runs 17 residues. The trim removed 0 bases at V and 6 bases at J, leaving 15 bases unmatched.